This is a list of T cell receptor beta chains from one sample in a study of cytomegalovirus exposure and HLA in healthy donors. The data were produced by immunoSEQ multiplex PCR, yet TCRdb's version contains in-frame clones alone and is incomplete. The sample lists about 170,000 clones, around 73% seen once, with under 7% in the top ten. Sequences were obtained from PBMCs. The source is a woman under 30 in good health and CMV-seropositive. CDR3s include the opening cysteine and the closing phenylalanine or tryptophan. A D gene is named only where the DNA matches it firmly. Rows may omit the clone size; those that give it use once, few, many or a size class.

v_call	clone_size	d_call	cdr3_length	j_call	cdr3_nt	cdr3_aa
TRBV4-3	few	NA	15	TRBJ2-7	TGCGCCAGCAGCCAAGACATGTCCGGCTCCTACGAGCAGTACTTC	CASSQDMSGSYEQYF
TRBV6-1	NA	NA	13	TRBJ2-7	TGTGCCAGCAGTGGACAGCTCTCCTACGAGCAGTACTTC	CASSGQLSYEQYF
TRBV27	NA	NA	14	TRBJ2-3	TGTGCCAGCAGACCCTTGGCCCTCACAGATACGCAGTATTTT	CASRPLALTDTQYF
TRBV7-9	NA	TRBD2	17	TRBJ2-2	TGTTCCAGCAGCTTAGAGTTCCTAGCGGGGTCTACCGGGGAGCTGTTTTTT	CSSSLEFLAGSTGELFF
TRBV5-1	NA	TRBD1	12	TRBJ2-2	TGCGCCAGTCACAGGGGCCCCGGGGAGCTGTTTTTT	CASHRGPGELFF
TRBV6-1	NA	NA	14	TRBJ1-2	TGTGCCAGCAGTGTTGGAGGAGGAGGTAATGGCTACACCTTC	CASSVGGGGNGYTF
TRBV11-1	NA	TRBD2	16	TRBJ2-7	TGTGCCAGCAGCTTAGCTGCTAGCGGGGGGACCTACGAGCAGTACTTC	CASSLAASGGTYEQYF
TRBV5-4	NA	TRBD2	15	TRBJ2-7	TGTGCCAGCAGCCAAAAGCGGGACGGCCCCTACGAGCAGTACTTC	CASSQKRDGPYEQYF
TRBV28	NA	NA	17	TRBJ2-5	TGTGCCAGCAGTTTCCCCCCGCGGAACCCGAGAGGAGAGACCCAGTACTTC	CASSFPPRNPRGETQYF
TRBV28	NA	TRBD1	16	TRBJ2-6	TGTGCCAGCAACACAGGGGTTTCCTCTGGGGCCAACGTCCTGACTTTC	CASNTGVSSGANVLTF
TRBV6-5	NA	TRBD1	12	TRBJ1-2	TGTGCCAGCAGACGGGACAGCTATGGCTACACCTTC	CASRRDSYGYTF
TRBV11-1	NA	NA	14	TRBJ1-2	TGTGCCAGCAGCTTAAAGGACTCCTACTATGGCTACACCTTC	CASSLKDSYYGYTF
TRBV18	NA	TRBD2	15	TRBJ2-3	TGTGCCAGCTCACCATACGGACTAGCGTCGGATACGCAGTATTTT	CASSPYGLASDTQYF
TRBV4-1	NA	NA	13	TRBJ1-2	TGCGCCAGCAGCCAAGAGGGAGTCTATGGCTACACCTTC	CASSQEGVYGYTF
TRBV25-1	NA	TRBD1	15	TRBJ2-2	TGTGCCAGCAGTCCTAGACAGGGGAACACCGGGGAGCTGTTTTTT	CASSPRQGNTGELFF
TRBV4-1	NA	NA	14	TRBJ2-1	TGCGCCAGCAGCCAAGCAGTCTGGAGTAATGGGCAGTTCTTC	CASSQAVWSNGQFF
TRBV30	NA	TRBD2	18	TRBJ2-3	TGTGCCTGGAGTGGCCTACCGACTAGCGGGGGGATCACAGATACGCAGTATTTT	CAWSGLPTSGGITDTQYF
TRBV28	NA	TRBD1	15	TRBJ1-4	TGTGCCAGCAGTTATACCGGGACAGTGGGTGAAAAACTGTTTTTT	CASSYTGTVGEKLFF
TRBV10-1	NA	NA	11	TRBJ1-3	TGCGCCAGACAGGGTGGAAACACCATATATTTT	CARQGGNTIYF
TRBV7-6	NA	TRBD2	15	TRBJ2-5	TGTGCCAGCAGCTTACCAGCGGGGGGGCGGGAGACCCAGTACTTC	CASSLPAGGRETQYF
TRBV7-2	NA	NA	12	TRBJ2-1	TGTGCCAGCAGCTTAGATGTCTATGAGCAGTTCTTC	CASSLDVYEQFF
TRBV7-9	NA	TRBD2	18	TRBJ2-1	TGTGCCAGCAGCCCGGGACTAGCGGGGGCCTTAACGAACAATGAGCAGTTCTTC	CASSPGLAGALTNNEQFF
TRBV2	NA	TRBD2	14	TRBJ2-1	TGTGCCAGCCCGAGACTAGCGGGGAACAATGAGCAGTTCTTC	CASPRLAGNNEQFF
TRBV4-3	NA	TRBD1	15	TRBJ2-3	TGCGCCAGCAGCCAAAACAGGGGGGGCACAGATACGCAGTATTTT	CASSQNRGGTDTQYF
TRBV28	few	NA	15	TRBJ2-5	TGTGCCAGCAGCCCGGGTAGGGGGAAGGGAGAGACCCAGTACTTC	CASSPGRGKGETQYF
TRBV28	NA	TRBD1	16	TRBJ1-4	TGTGCCAGCAGTCCTCCCCCGGGACAGGGGAGTGAAAAACTGTTTTTT	CASSPPPGQGSEKLFF
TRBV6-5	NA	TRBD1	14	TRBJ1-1	TGTGCCAGCAGTAGACCGGGACAGGGGCCTGAAGCTTTCTTT	CASSRPGQGPEAFF
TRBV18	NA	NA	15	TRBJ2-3	TGTGCCAGCTCACCAAGGGACAAGAGCACAGATACGCAGTATTTT	CASSPRDKSTDTQYF
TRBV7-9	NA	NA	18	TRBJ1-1	TGTGCCAGCAGCCGACTTAGGCTGGTGGACAGTGGGAACACTGAAGCTTTCTTT	CASSRLRLVDSGNTEAFF